This T cell receptor beta chain came from a study of blood T cell repertoires in COVID-19. This clone was seen a single time. Germline-derived CDR1 and CDR2 are SNHLY and FYNNEI. The CDR3 is made up of 14 amino acids. Trimming cost V 2 bases and J 4 bases; bases outside gene matches: 0. Assay used: immunoSEQ multiplex PCR; TCRdb lists only in-frame clones, some missing. The table has about 180,000 clones, approximately 89% seen once. The TCR sequence derives from a woman aged 40-49 years with acute COVID-19. The chain joins TRBV2 to TRBJ2-3; 10 positions match TRBD2. Material: PBMCs or T cells enriched from blood (not recorded which). CDR3 in amino acids: CASSELAGADTQYF. The CDR3, as DNA: TGTGCCAGCAGTGAACTAGCGGGAGCAGATACGCAGTATTTT.